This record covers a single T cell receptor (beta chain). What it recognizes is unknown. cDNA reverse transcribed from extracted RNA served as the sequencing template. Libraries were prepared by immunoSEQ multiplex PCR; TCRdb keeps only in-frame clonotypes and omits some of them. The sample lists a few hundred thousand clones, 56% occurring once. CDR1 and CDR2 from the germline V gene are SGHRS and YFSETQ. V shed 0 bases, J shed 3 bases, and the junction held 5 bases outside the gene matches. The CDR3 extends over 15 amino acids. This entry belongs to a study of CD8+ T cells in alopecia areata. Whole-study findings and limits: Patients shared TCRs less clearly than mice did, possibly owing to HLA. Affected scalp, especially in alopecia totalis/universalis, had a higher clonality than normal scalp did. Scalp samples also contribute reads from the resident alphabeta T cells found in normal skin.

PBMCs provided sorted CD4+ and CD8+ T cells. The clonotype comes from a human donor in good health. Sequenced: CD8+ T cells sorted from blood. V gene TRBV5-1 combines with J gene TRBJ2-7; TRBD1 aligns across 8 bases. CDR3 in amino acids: CASSLAADRVYEQYF. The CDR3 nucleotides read TGCGCCAGCAGCTTGGCCGCGGACAGGGTCTACGAGCAGTACTTC.